Listed here is a single T cell receptor beta chain. No antigen is known for it. Assay used: immunoSEQ multiplex PCR; TCRdb lists only in-frame clones, some missing. The sample yields about 70,000 clones, 83% seen once. This sample was included in a study of T cell responses to AZD1222 COVID-19 vaccine. Regarding the study as a whole: There were mostly white British donors and more females than males, and clonal diversity was possibly underestimated.

Germline assignment: CDR1 SGHRS and CDR2 YFSETQ. The CDR3 has 15 residues. Between the trimmed V and J ends, which lost 4 bases and 5 bases, there was a span of 19 bases. Material: peripheral blood, obtained 28 days after the second AZD1222 dose. This clonotype originated in an adult who received the AZD1222 COVID-19 vaccine. This sequence joins TRBV5-1 and TRBJ2-7; D perhaps matches TRBD2 (7 bases). The CDR3 spells CASSERPGEGNEQYF. The CDR3 DNA reads TGCGCCAGCAGCGAGCGACCAGGGGAGGGGAACGAGCAGTACTTC.